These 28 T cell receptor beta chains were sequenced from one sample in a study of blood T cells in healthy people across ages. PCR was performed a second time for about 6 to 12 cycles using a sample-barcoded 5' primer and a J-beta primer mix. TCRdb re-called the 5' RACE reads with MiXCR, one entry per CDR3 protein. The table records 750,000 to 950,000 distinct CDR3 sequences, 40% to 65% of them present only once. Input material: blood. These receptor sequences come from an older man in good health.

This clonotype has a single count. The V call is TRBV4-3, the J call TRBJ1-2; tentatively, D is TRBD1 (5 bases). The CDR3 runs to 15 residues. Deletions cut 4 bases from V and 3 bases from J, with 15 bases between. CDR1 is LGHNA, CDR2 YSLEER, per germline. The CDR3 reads CASSRERQYDYGYTF. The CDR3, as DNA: TGCGCCAGCAGCCGGGAGAGACAGTACGACTATGGCTACACCTTC.

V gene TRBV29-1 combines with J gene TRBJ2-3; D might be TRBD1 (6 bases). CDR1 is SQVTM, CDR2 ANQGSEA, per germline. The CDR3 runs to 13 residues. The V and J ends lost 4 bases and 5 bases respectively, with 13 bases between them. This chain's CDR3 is CSVARGLGDTQYF. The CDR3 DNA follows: TGCAGCGTTGCCAGGGGTTTAGGAGATACGCAGTATTTT.

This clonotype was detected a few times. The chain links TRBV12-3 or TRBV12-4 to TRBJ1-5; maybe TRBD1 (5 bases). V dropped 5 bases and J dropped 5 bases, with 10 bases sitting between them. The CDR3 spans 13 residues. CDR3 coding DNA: TGTGCCAGCAGTCGTCGGGGCGATCAGCCCCAGCATTTT. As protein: CASSRRGDQPQHF.

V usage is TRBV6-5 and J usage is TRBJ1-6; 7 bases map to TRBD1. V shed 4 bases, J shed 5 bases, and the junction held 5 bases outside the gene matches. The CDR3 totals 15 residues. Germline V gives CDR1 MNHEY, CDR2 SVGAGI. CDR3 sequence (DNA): TGTGCCAGCAGTTCGTTACAGGGGAATAATTCACCCCTCCACTTT. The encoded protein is CASSSLQGNNSPLHF.

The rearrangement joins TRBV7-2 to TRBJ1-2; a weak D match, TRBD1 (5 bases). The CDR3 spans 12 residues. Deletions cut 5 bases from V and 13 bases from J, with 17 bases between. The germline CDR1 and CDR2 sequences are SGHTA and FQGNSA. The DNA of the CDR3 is TGTGCCAGCAGCCTCACACGGCAGGGCGGCACCTTC. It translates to CASSLTRQGGTF.

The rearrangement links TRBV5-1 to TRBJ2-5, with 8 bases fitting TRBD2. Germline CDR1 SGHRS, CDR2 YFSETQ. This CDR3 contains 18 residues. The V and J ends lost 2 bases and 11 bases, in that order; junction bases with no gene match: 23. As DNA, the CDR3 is TGCGCCAGCAGCTTATCACCTCGGGGGGGGCTCGAGGACAATGAGCAGTACTTC. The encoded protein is CASSLSPRGGLEDNEQYF.

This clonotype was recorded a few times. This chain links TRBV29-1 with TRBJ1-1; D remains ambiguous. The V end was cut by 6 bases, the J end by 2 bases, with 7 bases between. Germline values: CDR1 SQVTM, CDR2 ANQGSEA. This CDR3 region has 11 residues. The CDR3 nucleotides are TGCAGCGTAGTTTTAAACACTGAAGCTTTCTTT. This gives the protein CSVVLNTEAFF.

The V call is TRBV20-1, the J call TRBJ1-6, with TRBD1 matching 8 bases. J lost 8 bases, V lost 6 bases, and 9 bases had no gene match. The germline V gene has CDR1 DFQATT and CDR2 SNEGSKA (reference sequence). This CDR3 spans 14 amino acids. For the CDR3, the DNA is TGCAGTGCAAAGACAGGGGATCGGGATTCACCCCTCCACTTT. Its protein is CSAKTGDRDSPLHF.

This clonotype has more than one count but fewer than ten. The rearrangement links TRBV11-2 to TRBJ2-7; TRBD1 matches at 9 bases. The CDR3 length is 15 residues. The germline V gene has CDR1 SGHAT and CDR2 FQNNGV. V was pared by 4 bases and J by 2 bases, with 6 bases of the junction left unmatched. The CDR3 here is CASSSYRGQAYEQYF. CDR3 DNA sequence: TGTGCCAGCAGCTCTTACAGGGGGCAGGCCTACGAGCAGTACTTC.

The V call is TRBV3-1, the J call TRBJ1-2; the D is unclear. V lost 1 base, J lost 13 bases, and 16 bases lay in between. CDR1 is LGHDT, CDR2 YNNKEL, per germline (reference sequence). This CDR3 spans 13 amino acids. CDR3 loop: CASSQGLACGSTF. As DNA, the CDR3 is TGTGCCAGCAGCCAAGGTCTGGCCTGTGGGAGCACCTTC.

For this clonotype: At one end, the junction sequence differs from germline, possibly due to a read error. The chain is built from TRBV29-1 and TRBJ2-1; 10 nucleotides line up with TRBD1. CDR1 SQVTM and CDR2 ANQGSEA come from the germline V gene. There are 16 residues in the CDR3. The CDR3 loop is CSSGTGVRGAYSEQFF. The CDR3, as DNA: TGCAGCTCGGGGACAGGGGTACGGGGAGCCTACAGTGAGCAGTTCTTC.

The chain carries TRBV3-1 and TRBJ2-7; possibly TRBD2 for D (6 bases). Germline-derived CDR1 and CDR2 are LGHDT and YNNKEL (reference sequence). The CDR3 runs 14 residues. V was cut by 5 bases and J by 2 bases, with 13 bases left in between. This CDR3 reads CASSMGGATYEQYF. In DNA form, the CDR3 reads TGTGCCAGCAGCATGGGCGGGGCGACCTACGAGCAGTACTTC.

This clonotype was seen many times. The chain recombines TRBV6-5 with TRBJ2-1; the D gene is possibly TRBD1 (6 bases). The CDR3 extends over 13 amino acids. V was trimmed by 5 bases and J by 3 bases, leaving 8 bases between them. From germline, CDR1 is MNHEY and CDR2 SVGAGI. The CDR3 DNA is TGTGCCAGCAGTCTGGACAGCTACAATGAGCAGTTCTTC. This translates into CASSLDSYNEQFF.

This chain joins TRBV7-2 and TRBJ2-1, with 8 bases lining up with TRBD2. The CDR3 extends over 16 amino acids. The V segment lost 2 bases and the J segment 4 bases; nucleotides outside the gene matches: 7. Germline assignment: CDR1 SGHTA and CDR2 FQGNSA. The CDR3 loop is CASSLQSGSAYNEQFF. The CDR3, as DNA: TGTGCCAGCAGCTTACAAAGCGGGAGTGCGTACAATGAGCAGTTCTTC.

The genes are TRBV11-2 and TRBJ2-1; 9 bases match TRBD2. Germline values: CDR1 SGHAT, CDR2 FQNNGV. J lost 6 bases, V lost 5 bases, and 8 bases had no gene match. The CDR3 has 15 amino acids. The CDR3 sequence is CASSTRAGGTNEQFF. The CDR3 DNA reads TGTGCCAGCAGCACACGAGCGGGAGGTACCAATGAGCAGTTCTTC.

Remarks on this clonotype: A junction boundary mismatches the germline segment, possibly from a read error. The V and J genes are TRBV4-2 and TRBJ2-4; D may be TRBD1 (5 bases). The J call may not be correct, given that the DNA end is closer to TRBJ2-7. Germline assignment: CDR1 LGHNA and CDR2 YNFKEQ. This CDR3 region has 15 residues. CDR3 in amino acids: CVSSHPSGISYEQYF. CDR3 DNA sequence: TGTGTCAGCAGCCACCCTTCAGGGATCTCCTACGAGCAGTACTTC.

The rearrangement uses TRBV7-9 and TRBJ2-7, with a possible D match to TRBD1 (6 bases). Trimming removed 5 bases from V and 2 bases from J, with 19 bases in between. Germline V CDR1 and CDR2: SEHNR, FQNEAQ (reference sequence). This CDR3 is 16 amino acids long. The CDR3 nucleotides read TGTGCCAGCAGCACAACGGAAACAGGGACCCCCTACGAGCAGTACTTC. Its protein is CASSTTETGTPYEQYF.

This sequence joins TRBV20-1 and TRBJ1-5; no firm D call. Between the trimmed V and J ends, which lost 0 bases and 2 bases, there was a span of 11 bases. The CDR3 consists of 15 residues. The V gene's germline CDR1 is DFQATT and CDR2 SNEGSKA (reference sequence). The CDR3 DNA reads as TGCAGTGCTAGAGATACGGGTATGGGCAATCAGCCCCAGCATTTT. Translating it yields CSARDTGMGNQPQHF.

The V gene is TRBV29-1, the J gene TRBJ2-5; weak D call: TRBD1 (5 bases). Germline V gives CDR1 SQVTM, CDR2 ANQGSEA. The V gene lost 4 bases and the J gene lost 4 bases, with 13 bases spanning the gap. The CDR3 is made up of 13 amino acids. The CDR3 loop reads CSVVREYRETQYF. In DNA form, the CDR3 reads TGCAGCGTTGTCAGGGAATATCGAGAGACCCAGTACTTC. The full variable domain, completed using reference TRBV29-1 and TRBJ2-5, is SAVISQKPSRDICQRGTSLTIQCQVDSQVTMMFWYRQQPGQSLTLIATANQGSEATYESGFVIDKFPISRPNLTFSTLTVSNMSPEDSSIYLCSVVREYRETQYFGPGTRLLVL.

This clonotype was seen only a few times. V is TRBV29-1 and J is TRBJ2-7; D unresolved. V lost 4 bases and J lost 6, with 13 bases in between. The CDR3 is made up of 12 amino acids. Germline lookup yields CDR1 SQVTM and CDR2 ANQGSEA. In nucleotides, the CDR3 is TGCAGCGTTGGGTCAGGTCTAATCGAGCAGTACTTC. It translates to CSVGSGLIEQYF.

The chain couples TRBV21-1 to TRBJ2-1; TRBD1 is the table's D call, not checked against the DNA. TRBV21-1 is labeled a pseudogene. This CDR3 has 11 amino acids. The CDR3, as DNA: TGTGCCAGCAGCAACAGGGATGAGCAGTTCTTC. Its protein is CASSNRDEQFF.

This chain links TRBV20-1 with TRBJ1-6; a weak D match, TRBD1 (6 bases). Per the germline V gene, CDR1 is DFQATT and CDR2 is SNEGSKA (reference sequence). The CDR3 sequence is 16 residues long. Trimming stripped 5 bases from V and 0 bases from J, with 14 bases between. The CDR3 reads CSAPNTGSSYNSPLHF. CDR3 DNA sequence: TGCAGTGCTCCTAATACAGGGAGCTCCTATAATTCACCCCTCCACTTT.

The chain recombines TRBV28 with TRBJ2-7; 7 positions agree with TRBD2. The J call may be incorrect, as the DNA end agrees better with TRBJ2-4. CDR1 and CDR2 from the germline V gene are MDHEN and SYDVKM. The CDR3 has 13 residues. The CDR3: CASRGRARNIQYF. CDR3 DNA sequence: TGTGCCAGCAGGGGGAGGGCAAGAAACATTCAGTACTTC.

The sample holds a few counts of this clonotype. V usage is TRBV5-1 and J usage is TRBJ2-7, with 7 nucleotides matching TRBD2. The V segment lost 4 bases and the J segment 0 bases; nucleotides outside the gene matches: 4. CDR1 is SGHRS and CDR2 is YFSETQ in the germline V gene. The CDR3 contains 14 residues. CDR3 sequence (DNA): TGCGCCAGCAGCCAAAGCGGGATCTCCTACGAGCAGTACTTC. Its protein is CASSQSGISYEQYF.

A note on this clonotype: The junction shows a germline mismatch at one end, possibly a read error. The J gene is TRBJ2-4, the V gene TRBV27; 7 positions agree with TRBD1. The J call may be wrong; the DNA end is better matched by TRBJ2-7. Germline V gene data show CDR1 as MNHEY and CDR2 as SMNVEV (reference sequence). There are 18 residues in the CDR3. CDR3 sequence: CVSSPRQGQRIVSYEQYF. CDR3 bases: TGTGTCAGCAGCCCCAGGCAGGGACAGAGAATAGTTTCCTACGAGCAGTACTTC.

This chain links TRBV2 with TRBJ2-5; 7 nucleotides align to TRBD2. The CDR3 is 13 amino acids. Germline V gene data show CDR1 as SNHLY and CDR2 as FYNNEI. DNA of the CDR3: TGTGCTACCGAACGGGGGGACCAAGAGACCCAGTACTTC. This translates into CATERGDQETQYF. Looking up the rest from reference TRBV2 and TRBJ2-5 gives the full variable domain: EPEVTQTPSHQVTQMGQEVILRCVPISNHLYFYWYRQILGQKVEFLVSFYNNEISEKSEIFDDQFSVERPDGSNFTLKIRSTKLEDSAMYFCATERGDQETQYFGPGTRLLVL.

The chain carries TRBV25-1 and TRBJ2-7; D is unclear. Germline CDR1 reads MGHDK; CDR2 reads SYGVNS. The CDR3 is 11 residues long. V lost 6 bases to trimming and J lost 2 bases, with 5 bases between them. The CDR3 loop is CASRLAYEQYF. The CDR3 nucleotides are TGTGCCAGCAGGCTAGCCTACGAGCAGTACTTC.

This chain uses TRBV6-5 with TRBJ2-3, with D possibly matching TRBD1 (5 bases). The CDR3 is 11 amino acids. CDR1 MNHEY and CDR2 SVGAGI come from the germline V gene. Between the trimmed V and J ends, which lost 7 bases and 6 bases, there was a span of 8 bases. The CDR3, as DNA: TGTGCCAGCATAGCAGGGGATACGCAGTATTTT. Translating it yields CASIAGDTQYF.